This T cell receptor (beta chain) was identified in a study of CD8 T cells in ankylosing spondylitis. Regarding the study as a whole: In ankylosing spondylitis patients, matched synovial fluid reportedly showed significant enrichment of disease-linked clones. In synovial fluid and blood from reactive arthritis, some motif variants were previously reported. CD8+ cells made up the disease-linked clones, which were relatively rare in peripheral blood. About 8 highly homologous variants formed a TCR beta motif that appeared characteristic of ankylosing spondylitis blood.

Note on this clonotype: Antigen unknown.

As the method for making TCR beta libraries, quantitative 5'-RACE with molecular barcodes was used. One entry per CDR3 protein, called by TCRdb with MiXCR from the 5' RACE reads. The table lists 700,000 or so distinct CDR3 sequences, roughly 19% of them singletons. Germline values: CDR1 SGHRS, CDR2 YFSETQ. The CDR3 covers 17 residues. Germline trimming cut 6 bases from V and 4 bases from J; bases unmatched to any gene: 18. The source of this sequence is a male donor with ankylosing spondylitis. Sequences were obtained from blood, either unsorted or a sorted T cell fraction (not recorded which). The chain joins TRBV5-1 to TRBJ2-7; 8 positions match TRBD2. The CDR3 is CASTNSPTGLGTYEQYF. In DNA, the CDR3 is TGCGCCAGCACCAATTCGCCCACGGGACTAGGGACTTACGAGCAGTACTTC.